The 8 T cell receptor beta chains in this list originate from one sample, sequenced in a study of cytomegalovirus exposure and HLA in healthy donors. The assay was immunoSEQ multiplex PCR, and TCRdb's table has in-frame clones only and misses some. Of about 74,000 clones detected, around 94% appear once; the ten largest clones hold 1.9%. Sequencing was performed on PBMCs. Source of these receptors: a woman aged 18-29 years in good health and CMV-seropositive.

The CDR3 bases are TGTGCCAGCAGCTCCAGGGTGTTAGGAGATACGCAGTATTTT. Translating gives CASSSRVLGDTQYF. The chain joins TRBV7-2 to TRBJ2-3; D possibly corresponds to TRBD1 (5 bases). CDR1 and CDR2 (germline): SGHTA, FQGNSA. The CDR3 covers 14 residues. Trimming removed 4 bases from V and 5 bases from J, with 13 bases in between.

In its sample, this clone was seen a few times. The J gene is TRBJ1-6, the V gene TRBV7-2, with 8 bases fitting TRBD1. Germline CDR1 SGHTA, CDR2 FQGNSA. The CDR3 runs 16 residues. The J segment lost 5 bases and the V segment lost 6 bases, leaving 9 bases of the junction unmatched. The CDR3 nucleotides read TGTGCCAGCAGATTGGCAGGGGGCTTTAATAATTCACCCCTCCACTTT. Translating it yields CASRLAGGFNNSPLHF.

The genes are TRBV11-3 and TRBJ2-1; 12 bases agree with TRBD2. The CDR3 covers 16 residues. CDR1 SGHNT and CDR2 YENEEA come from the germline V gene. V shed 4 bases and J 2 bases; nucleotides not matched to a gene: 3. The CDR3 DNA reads TGTGCCAGCAGCTCCCGGACTAGCGGGACCTACAATGAGCAGTTCTTC. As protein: CASSSRTSGTYNEQFF. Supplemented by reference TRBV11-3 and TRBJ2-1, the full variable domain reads EAGVVQSPRYKIIEKKQPVAFWCNPISGHNTLYWYLQNLGQGPELLIRYENEEAVDDSQLPKDRFSAERLKGVDSTLKIQPAELGDSAVYLCASSSRTSGTYNEQFFGPGTRLTVL.

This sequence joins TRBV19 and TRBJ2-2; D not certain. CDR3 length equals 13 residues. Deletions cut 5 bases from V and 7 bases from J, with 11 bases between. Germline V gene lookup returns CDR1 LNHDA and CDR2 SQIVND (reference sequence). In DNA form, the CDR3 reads TGTGCCAGTAGTTCCACACCCATCGGGGAGCTGTTTTTT. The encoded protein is CASSSTPIGELFF.

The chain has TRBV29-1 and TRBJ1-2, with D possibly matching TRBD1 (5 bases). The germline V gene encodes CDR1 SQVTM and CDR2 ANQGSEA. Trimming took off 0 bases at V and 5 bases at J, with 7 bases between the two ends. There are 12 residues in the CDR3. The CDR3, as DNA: TGCAGCGTTGAAGATCCAGGGTATGGCTACACCTTC. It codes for CSVEDPGYGYTF.

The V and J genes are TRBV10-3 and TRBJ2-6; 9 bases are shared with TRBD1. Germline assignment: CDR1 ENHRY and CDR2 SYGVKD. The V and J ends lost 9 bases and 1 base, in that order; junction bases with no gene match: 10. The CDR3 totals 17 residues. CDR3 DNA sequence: TGTGCCATAGCCCCGGGACAGGGTACGTCTGGGGCCAACGTCCTGACTTTC. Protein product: CAIAPGQGTSGANVLTF.

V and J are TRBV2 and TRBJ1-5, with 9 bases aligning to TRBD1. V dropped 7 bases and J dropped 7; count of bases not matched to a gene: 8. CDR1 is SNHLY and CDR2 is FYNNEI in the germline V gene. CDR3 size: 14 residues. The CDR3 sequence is CASNTGGLMQPQHF. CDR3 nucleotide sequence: TGTGCCAGCAACACAGGGGGCCTAATGCAGCCCCAGCATTTT. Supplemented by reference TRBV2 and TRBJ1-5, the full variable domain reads EPEVTQTPSHQVTQMGQEVILRCVPISNHLYFYWYRQILGQKVEFLVSFYNNEISEKSEIFDDQFSVERPDGSNFTLKIRSTKLEDSAMYFCASNTGGLMQPQHFGDGTRLSIL.

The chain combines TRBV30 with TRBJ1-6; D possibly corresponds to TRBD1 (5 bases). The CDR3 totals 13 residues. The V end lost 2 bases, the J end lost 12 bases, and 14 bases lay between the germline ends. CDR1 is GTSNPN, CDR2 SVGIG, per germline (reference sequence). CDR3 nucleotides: TGTGCCTGGAGTACACAGGACGCCGGACCCCTCCACTTT. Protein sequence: CAWSTQDAGPLHF.